This TCR beta chain is drawn from a study of blood T cell repertoires in COVID-19. Study in general: T cells, B-cell-depleted T cells, or PBMCs provided the cDNA or gDNA that served as material.

This CDR3 comprises 14 residues. Germline loops: CDR1 SQVTM, CDR2 ANQGSEA. After removal of 4 bases from V and 8 bases from J, the junction contained 10 bases not matched to a gene. Some clones are missing from TCRdb's copy, which holds only in-frame ones; the method was immunoSEQ multiplex PCR. The data show more than 80,000 clones, roughly four fifths seen once. This clone was seen only once. The receptor was isolated from a man aged 45-65 years with active or convalescent COVID-19. The rearrangement links TRBV29-1 to TRBJ2-2, with TRBD1 identical over 7 bases. The sample consisted of peripheral blood. The DNA of the CDR3 is TGCAGCGTTGGACGGGTCACACAGGGGGGGGAGCTGTTTTTT. Translation: CSVGRVTQGGELFF.